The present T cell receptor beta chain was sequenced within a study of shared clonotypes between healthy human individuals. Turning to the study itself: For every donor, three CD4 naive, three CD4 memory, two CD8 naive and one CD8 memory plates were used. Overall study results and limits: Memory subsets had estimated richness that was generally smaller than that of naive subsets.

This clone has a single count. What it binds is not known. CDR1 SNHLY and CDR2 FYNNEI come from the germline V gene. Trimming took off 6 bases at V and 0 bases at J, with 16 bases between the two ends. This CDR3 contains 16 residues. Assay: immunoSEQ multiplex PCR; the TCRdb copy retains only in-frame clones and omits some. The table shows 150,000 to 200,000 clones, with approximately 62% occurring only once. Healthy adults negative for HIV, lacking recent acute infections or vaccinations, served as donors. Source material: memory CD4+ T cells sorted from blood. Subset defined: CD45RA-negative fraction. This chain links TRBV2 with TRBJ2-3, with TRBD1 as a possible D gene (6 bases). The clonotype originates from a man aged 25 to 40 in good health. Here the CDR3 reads CASSGTGSHSTDTQYF. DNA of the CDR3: TGTGCCAGCAGCGGCACAGGGTCCCATAGCACAGATACGCAGTATTTT.